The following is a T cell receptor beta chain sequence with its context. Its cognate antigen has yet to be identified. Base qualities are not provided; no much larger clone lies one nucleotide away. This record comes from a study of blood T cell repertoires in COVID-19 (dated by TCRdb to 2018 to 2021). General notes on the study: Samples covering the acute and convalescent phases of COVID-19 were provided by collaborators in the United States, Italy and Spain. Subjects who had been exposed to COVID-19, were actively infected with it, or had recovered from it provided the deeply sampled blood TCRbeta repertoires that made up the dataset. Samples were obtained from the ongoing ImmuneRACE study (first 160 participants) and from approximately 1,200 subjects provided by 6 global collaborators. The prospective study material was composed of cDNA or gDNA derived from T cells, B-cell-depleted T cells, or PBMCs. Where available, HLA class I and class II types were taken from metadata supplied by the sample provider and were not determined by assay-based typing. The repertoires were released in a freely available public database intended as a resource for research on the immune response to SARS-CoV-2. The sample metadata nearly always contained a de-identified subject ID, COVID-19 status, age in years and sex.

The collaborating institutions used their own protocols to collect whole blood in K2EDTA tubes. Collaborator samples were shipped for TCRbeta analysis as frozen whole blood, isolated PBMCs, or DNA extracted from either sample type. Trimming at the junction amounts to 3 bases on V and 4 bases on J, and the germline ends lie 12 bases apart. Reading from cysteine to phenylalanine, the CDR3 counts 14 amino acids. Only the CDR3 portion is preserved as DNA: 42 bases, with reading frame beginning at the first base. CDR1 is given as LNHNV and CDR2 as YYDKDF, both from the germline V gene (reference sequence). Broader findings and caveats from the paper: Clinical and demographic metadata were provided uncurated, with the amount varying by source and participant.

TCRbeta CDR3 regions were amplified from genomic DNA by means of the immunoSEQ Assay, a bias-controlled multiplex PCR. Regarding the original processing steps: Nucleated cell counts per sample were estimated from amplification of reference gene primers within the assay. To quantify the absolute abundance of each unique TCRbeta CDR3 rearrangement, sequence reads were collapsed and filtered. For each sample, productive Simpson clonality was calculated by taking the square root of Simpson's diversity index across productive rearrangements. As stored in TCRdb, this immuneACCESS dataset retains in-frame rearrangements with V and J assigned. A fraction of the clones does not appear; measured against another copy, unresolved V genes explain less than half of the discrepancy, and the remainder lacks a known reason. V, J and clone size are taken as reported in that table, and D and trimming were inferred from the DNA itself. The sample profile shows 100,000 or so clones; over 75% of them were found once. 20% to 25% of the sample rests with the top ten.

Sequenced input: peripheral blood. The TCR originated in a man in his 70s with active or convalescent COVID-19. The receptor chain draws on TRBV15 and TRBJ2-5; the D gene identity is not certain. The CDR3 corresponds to CATSSDLAGETQYF. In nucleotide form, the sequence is TGTGCCACCAGCAGCGACTTAGCTGGAGAGACCCAGTACTTC.